One and the same sample provided the 18 T cell receptor beta chains below, sequenced in a study of blood T cell repertoires in COVID-19. TCRdb's table, derived via immunoSEQ multiplex PCR, lists solely in-frame clones and lacks some. This repertoire shows approximately 270,000 clones, approximately 90% found once; its top ten account for approximately 2.9%. Sequenced material: PBMCs or T cells enriched from blood (not recorded which). The receptors originated from a man between 35 and 55 years old who had been exposed to COVID-19.

The rearrangement joins TRBV11-1 to TRBJ2-2, with a weak D call TRBD1 (5 bases). Germline CDR1 and CDR2: SGHAT and FQDESV (reference sequence). Deletions cut 5 bases from V and 2 bases from J, with 15 bases between. CDR3 length equals 16 residues. In DNA form, the CDR3 reads TGTGCCAGCAGCAGTAACAGGAATACAAACACCGGGGAGCTGTTTTTT. This translates into CASSSNRNTNTGELFF.

The chain links TRBV19 to TRBJ1-1; 10 bases are shared with TRBD1. Per germline, CDR1 LNHDA and CDR2 SQIVND (reference sequence). V shed 3 bases and J 5 bases; nucleotides not matched to a gene: 3. The CDR3 loop spans 14 amino acids. This CDR3 reads CASSIDRGRTEAFF. CDR3 nucleotide sequence: TGTGCCAGTAGTATCGACAGGGGGCGGACTGAAGCTTTCTTT. The variable domain in full, completed from reference TRBV19 and TRBJ1-1, reads DGGITQSPKYLFRKEGQNVTLSCEQNLNHDAMYWYRQDPGQGLRLIYYSQIVNDFQKGDIAEGYSVSREKKESFPLTVTSAQKNPTAFYLCASSIDRGRTEAFFGQGTRLTVV.

The chain couples TRBV5-4 to TRBJ1-6, with D perhaps matching TRBD1 (6 bases). The V end was cut by 4 bases, the J end by 0 bases, with 8 bases between. The CDR3 sequence is 15 residues long. Germline CDR1 reads SGHNT; CDR2 reads YYREEE (reference sequence). The CDR3 loop reads CASSGGLSYNSPLHF. Here the CDR3 DNA reads TGTGCCAGCAGCGGGGGCCTCTCCTATAATTCACCCCTCCACTTT. Full variable domain (rest looked up from reference TRBV5-4 and TRBJ1-6): ETGVTQSPTHLIKTRGQQVTLRCSSQSGHNTVSWYQQALGQGPQFIFQYYREEENGRGNFPPRFSGLQFPNYSSELNVNALELDDSALYLCASSGGLSYNSPLHFGNGTRLTVT.

The gene calls are TRBV5-6 and TRBJ1-3, with 7 bases aligning to TRBD1. This CDR3 contains 15 residues. Trimming at V came to 1 base and at J to 0 bases, leaving 1 base not matched to a gene. The germline V gene has CDR1 SGHDT and CDR2 YYEEEE. The CDR3 DNA sequence: TGTGCCAGCAGCTTGTCAGGGGGCTCTGGAAACACCATATATTTT. Translated: CASSLSGGSGNTIYF. Supplemented by reference TRBV5-6 and TRBJ1-3, the full variable domain reads DAGVTQSPTHLIKTRGQQVTLRCSPKSGHDTVSWYQQALGQGPQFIFQYYEEEERQRGNFPDRFSGHQFPNYSSELNVNALLLGDSALYLCASSLSGGSGNTIYFGEGSWLTVV.

The V and J genes are TRBV20-1 and TRBJ1-1; D is perhaps TRBD1 (5 bases). The V and J ends lost 4 bases and 7 bases respectively, with 10 bases between them. The CDR3 has 11 amino acids. From germline, CDR1 is DFQATT and CDR2 SNEGSKA (reference sequence). The CDR3 region is CSATRTLEAFF. For the CDR3, the DNA is TGCAGTGCTACGAGGACACTTGAAGCTTTCTTT.

The chain joins TRBV14 to TRBJ2-4; D possibly corresponds to TRBD1 (7 bases). The germline V and J ends were trimmed by 4 bases and 0 bases, with 13 bases remaining between them. The CDR3 covers 16 residues. Germline V gives CDR1 SGHDN, CDR2 FVKESK. Here the CDR3 reads CASSLTGDRAKNIQYF. The CDR3 DNA is TGTGCCAGCAGCCTTACGGGGGACAGAGCCAAAAACATTCAGTACTTC.

Only a few counts were recorded for this clone. The rearrangement links TRBV7-2 to TRBJ2-7; tentatively, D is TRBD1 (6 bases). This CDR3 spans 12 amino acids. Trimming removed 2 bases from V and 6 bases from J, with 8 bases in between. Germline CDR1 SGHTA, CDR2 FQGNSA. The DNA of the CDR3 is TGTGCCAGCAGCTTAAACAGGGTCGAGCAGTACTTC. Translation: CASSLNRVEQYF.

V is TRBV7-2 and J is TRBJ1-1, with a tentative D call TRBD1 (6 bases). This CDR3 has 11 amino acids. Germline V gene data show CDR1 as SGHTA and CDR2 as FQGNSA. Trimming pared 5 bases from V and 9 bases from J, leaving 10 bases between. The CDR3 region has the DNA TGTGCCAGCAGCCACGGGACAAAAGCTTTCTTT. Its protein product is CASSHGTKAFF.

The V gene is TRBV11-2, the J gene TRBJ2-7, with 8 nucleotides matching TRBD1. The CDR3 has 16 amino acids. With 2 bases clipped from V and 3 bases from J, the junction kept 9 bases outside the gene matches. Germline CDR1 SGHAT, CDR2 FQNNGV. The CDR3 DNA reads TGTGCCAGCAGCTTAAGGTTGCAGGGGGCTATCTACGAGCAGTACTTC. Translation gives CASSLRLQGAIYEQYF.

V gene TRBV4-3 combines with J gene TRBJ2-7; 8 nucleotides align to TRBD2. CDR3 size: 15 residues. The J segment lost 0 bases and the V segment lost 4 bases, leaving 5 bases of the junction unmatched. Germline V gene data show CDR1 as LGHNA and CDR2 as YSLEER. CDR3: CASSRVSGDSYEQYF. The DNA for the CDR3 is TGCGCCAGCAGCCGCGTTAGCGGGGACTCCTACGAGCAGTACTTC.

The V and J genes are TRBV3-1 (or the pseudogene TRBV3-2) and TRBJ1-2; TRBD1 might be the D (6 bases). Trimming left V 3 bases short and J 4 bases short, with 9 bases between. CDR1 LGHDT and CDR2 YNNKEL come from the germline V gene (reference sequence). The CDR3 runs 13 residues. The CDR3 spells CASSQEGGYGYTF. The DNA of the CDR3 is TGTGCCAGCAGCCAGGAAGGGGGCTATGGCTACACCTTC.

The rearrangement links TRBV5-1 to TRBJ2-1; 9 bases agree with TRBD1. The germline V gene encodes CDR1 SGHRS and CDR2 YFSETQ. The V gene end was trimmed by 2 bases and the J gene end by 8 bases; junction bases not matched to a gene: 11. CDR3 length: 16 amino acids. This CDR3 reads CASSLRWGTGSDEQFF. The CDR3 nucleotides are TGCGCCAGCAGCTTACGTTGGGGGACAGGGTCGGATGAGCAGTTCTTC.

V is TRBV7-3 and J is TRBJ1-1, with TRBD1 matching 9 bases. Germline loops: CDR1 SGHTA, CDR2 FQGTGA. Germline trimming cut 2 bases from V and 4 bases from J; bases unmatched to any gene: 5. The length of the CDR3 is 15 residues. For the CDR3, the DNA is TGTGCCAGCAGCTTATACGACAGGGGGACCACTGAAGCTTTCTTT. Protein product: CASSLYDRGTTEAFF.

The gene calls are TRBV18 and TRBJ1-5; no definite D call. CDR3 length: 15 amino acids. The V end lost 3 bases, the J end lost 0 bases, and 9 bases lay between the germline ends. The germline CDR1 and CDR2 sequences are KGHSH and LQKENI. The CDR3, as DNA: TGTGCCAGCTCACCGGGCCCTATTAGCAATCAGCCCCAGCATTTT. Translating gives CASSPGPISNQPQHF. Using reference TRBV18 and TRBJ1-5 for the parts outside the CDR3, the full variable domain is NAGVMQNPRHLVRRRGQEARLRCSPMKGHSHVYWYRQLPEEGLKFMVYLQKENIIDESGMPKERFSAEFPKEGPSILRIQQVVRGDSAAYFCASSPGPISNQPQHFGDGTRLSIL.

The J gene is TRBJ2-1, the V gene TRBV18; D is uncertain. The CDR3 runs 14 residues. CDR1 is KGHSH, CDR2 LQKENI, per germline. V was trimmed by 2 bases and J by 2 bases, leaving 7 bases between them. For the CDR3, the DNA is TGTGCCAGCTCACCAACACAAGCCTACAATGAGCAGTTCTTC. Its protein is CASSPTQAYNEQFF. Variable domain in full (rest from reference TRBV18 and TRBJ2-1): NAGVMQNPRHLVRRRGQEARLRCSPMKGHSHVYWYRQLPEEGLKFMVYLQKENIIDESGMPKERFSAEFPKEGPSILRIQQVVRGDSAAYFCASSPTQAYNEQFFGPGTRLTVL.

V and J are TRBV7-8 and TRBJ1-2; D gene ambiguous. This CDR3 has 13 amino acids. V was trimmed by 1 base and J by 7 bases, leaving 10 bases between them. CDR1 is SGHVS and CDR2 is FQNEAQ in the germline V gene. Here the CDR3 DNA reads TGTGCCAGCAGCTTAGAAGGAGTGAGTGGCTACACCTTC. It yields the protein CASSLEGVSGYTF.

This clone was counted only a few times. The chain is built from TRBV30 and TRBJ2-7; D is unclear. V was cut by 0 bases and J by 0 bases, with 6 bases left in between. The germline V gene encodes CDR1 GTSNPN and CDR2 SVGIG (reference sequence). This CDR3 region has 13 residues. DNA for the CDR3: TGTGCCTGGAGTGTACAGAACTCCTACGAGCAGTACTTC. This encodes CAWSVQNSYEQYF.

Only one count was recorded for this clone. The chain recombines TRBV7-9 with TRBJ1-2, with 7 bases aligning to TRBD1. CDR1 SEHNR and CDR2 FQNEAQ come from the germline V gene (reference sequence). Trimming cost V 1 base and J 5 bases; bases outside gene matches: 7. The CDR3 spans 15 residues. This chain's CDR3 is CASSLGTGVTYGYTF. CDR3 DNA sequence: TGTGCCAGCAGCTTAGGTACAGGGGTGACTTATGGCTACACCTTC. Variable domain in full (rest from reference TRBV7-9 and TRBJ1-2): DTGVSQNPRHKITKRGQNVTFRCDPISEHNRLYWYRQTLGQGPEFLTYFQNEAQLEKSRLLSDRFSAERPKGSFSTLEIQRTEQGDSAMYLCASSLGTGVTYGYTFGSGTRLTVV.